This T cell receptor (beta chain) was identified in a study of cytomegalovirus exposure and HLA in healthy donors. About the study: Inside one of the first data releases sat around 77 million unique TCRs taken from HLA-typed donors.

Findings and limits, study-wide: Roughly uniform depth of sequencing across donors was assumed in presence/absence analyses.

CDR3 size: 13 residues. The germline gives CDR1 MNHNY, CDR2 SVGAGI (reference sequence). The V end lost 7 bases, the J end lost 10 bases, and 14 bases lay between the germline ends. The PCR had 60 Vbeta and 13 Jbeta primers. The repertoire was sequenced with immunoSEQ multiplex PCR; TCRdb's copy has only in-frame clones and lacks some. The repertoire holds some 160,000 clones, with roughly 80% as singletons. In its sample, this clone was seen a few times. Its antigen is unknown. Nominally healthy donors were sampled, though unrecorded immune exposures were likely. The source material was PBMCs. The rearrangement joins TRBV6-6 to TRBJ1-6; no reliable D call. This clonotype was sampled from a woman between 40 and 50 years old in good health and CMV-seropositive. This CDR3 reads CASTWESGSPLHF. Written as DNA, the CDR3 is TGTGCCAGCACGTGGGAATCGGGGTCACCCCTCCACTTT.